The clone carrying this TCR beta chain was counted between two and nine times. This sample is part of a study of blood T cell repertoires in COVID-19. Sequencing used immunoSEQ multiplex PCR; TCRdb keeps in-frame clones, though not all of them. This sample carries 150,000 to 200,000 clones, 80% to 90% of them seen once, and the ten largest clones take 10% to 11%. Germline loops: CDR1 LGHDT, CDR2 YNNKEL (reference sequence). This CDR3 is 15 amino acids long. Trimming removed 0 bases at V and 1 base at J, with 9 bases between. J is TRBJ1-1 and V is TRBV3-1 (or the pseudogene TRBV3-2); no clear D gene. This TCR derives from a woman aged 55-70 years with COVID-19, enrolled during active disease. Source material: peripheral blood. In DNA, the CDR3 is TGTGCCAGCAGCCAAGATTATTCGGGGAACACTGAAGCTTTCTTT. Protein product: CASSQDYSGNTEAFF.